This T cell receptor beta chain was profiled in a study of tissue T cells after allogeneic stem cell transplantation. Regarding the study as a whole: Few T cell clones were shared across patients, but motif clusters showed tissue-specific shared signatures. Anatomically similar tissues had similar TCR repertoires within each patient. Which tissue TCRs were alloreactive or antigen-specific was not determined. Some clones might be persisting host cells.

This clone was counted between two and nine times. Its antigen remains unidentified. The genes and germline here are from mouse. Read sequence stops 1 residue before the CDR3 end, and the germline J gene provides the missing end. Method: immunoSEQ multiplex PCR; TCRdb's copy keeps in-frame clones and lacks some. The sample contains 4,800 or so clones, roughly 46% of which appear only once. Time point described: mouse harvest day 7 after allogeneic transplant. Each mouse received 10^7 T-cell-depleted marrow cells plus 10^6 splenic CD5+ T cells by tail vein. The CDR3 length is 14 residues. The germline V gene encodes CDR1 KGHTA and CDR2 FQNQQP.

The V call is TRBV23, the J call TRBJ1-3; the table's D call of TRBD1 was not tested on the DNA. Material: gut tissue. The clonotype was recovered from a female BALB/c mouse given C57BL/6 T cells with graft-versus-host disease after an allogeneic hematopoietic cell transplant. The DNA read from the CDR3 is TGCTCCAGTTCCCAGGCGAATTCTGGAAATACGCTCTAT. Translating gives CSSSQANSGNTLY. The full CDR3 reads CSSSQANSGNTLYF.